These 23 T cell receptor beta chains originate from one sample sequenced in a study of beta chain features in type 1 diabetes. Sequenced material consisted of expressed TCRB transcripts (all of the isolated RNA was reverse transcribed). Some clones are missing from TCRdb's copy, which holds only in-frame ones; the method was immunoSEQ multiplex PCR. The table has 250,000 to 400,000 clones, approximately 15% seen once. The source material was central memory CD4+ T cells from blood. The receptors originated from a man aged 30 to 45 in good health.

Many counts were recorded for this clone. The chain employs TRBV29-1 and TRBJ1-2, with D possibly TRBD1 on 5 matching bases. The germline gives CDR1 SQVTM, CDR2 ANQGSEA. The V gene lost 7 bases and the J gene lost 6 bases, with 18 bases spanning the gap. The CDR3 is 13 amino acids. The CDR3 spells CSATENVANGYTF. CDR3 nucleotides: TGCAGCGCGACAGAGAACGTAGCCAATGGCTACACCTTC.

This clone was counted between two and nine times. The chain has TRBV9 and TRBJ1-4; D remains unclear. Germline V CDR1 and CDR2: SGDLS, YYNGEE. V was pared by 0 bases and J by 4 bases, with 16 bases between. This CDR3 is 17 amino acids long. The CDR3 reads CASSVAERLGINEKLFF. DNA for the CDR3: TGTGCCAGCAGCGTAGCTGAAAGGTTGGGAATTAATGAAAAACTGTTTTTT.

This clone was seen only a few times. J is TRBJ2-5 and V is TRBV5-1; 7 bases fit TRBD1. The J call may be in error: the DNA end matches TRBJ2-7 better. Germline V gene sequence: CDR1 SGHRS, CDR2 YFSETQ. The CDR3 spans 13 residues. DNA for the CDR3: TGCGCCAGCAGCTTGGGAGGGGGCGACGAGCAGTACTTC. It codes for CASSLGGGDEQYF.

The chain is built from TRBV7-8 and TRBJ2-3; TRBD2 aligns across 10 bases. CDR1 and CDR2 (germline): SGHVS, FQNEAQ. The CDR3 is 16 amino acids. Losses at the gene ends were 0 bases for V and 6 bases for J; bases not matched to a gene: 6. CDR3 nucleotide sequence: TGTGCCAGCAGCTTAGCTCTTAGCGGGGGGCTGGATACGCAGTATTTT. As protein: CASSLALSGGLDTQYF.

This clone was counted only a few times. The CDR3 loop reads CASSNRDPRVGTEAFF. In DNA form, the CDR3 reads TGTGCCAGCTCCAACCGGGACCCACGTGTCGGCACTGAAGCTTTCTTT. The genes are TRBV27 and TRBJ1-1, with a possible D match to TRBD1 (5 bases). Germline V CDR1 and CDR2: MNHEY, SMNVEV (reference sequence). Trimming pared 8 bases from V and 4 bases from J, leaving 23 bases between. This CDR3 has 16 residues.

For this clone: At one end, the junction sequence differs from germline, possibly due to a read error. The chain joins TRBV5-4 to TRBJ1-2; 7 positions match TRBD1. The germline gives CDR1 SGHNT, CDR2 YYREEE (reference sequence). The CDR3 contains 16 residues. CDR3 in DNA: TGCGCCAGCAGCCAAGATTTGGGACAGACGCAGGATGGCTACACCTTC. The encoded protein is CASSQDLGQTQDGYTF.

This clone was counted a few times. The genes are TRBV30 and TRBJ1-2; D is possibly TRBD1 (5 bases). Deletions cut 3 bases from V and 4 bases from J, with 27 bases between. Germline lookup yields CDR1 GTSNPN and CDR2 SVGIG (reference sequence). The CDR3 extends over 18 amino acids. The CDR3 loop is CAWRRPSPGWGSGYGYTF. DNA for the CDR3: TGTGCCTGGAGGCGTCCCAGTCCAGGGTGGGGGTCCGGCTATGGCTACACCTTC.

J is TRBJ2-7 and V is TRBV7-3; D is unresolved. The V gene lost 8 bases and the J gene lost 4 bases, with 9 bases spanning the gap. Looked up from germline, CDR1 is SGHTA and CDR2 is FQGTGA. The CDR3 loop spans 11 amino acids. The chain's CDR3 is CASGTPYEQYF. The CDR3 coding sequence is TGTGCCAGCGGAACTCCGTACGAGCAGTACTTC. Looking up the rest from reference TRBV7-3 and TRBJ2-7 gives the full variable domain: GAGVSQTPSNKVTEKGKYVELRCDPISGHTALYWYRQSLGQGPEFLIYFQGTGAADDSGLPNDRFFAVRPEGSVSTLKIQRTERGDSAVYLCASGTPYEQYFGPGTRLTVT.

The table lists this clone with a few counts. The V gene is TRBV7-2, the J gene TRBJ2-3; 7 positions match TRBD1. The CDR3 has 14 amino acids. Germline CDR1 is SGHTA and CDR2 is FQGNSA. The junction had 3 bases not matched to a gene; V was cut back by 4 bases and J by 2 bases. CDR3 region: CASSWDSLTDTQYF. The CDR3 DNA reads TGTGCCAGCAGCTGGGACAGCCTCACAGATACGCAGTATTTT. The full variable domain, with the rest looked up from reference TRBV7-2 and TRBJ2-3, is GAGVSQSPSNKVTEKGKDVELRCDPISGHTALYWYRQSLGQGLEFLIYFQGNSAPDKSGLPSDRFSAERTGGSVSTLTIQRTQQEDSAVYLCASSWDSLTDTQYFGPGTRLTVL.

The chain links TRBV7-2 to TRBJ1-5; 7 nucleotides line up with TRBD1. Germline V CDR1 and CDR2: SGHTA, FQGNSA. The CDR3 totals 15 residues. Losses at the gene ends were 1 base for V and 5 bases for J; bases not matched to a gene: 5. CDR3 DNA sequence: TGTGCCAGCAGCTTAGGGCGACAGGGTCATCAGCCCCAGCATTTT. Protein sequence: CASSLGRQGHQPQHF.

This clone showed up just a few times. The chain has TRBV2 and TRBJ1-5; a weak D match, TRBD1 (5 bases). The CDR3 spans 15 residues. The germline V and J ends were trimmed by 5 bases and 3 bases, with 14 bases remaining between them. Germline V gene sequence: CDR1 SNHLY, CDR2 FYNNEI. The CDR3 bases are TGTGCCAGCAGTAGAGAGCAACAGGACAATCAGCCCCAGCATTTT. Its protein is CASSREQQDNQPQHF.

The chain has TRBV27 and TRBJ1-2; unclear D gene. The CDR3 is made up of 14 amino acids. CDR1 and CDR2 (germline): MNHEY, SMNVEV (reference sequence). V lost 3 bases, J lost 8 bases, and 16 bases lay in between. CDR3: CASSLSRGVGGYTF. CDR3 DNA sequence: TGTGCCAGCAGTTTGTCGCGCGGGGTGGGAGGCTACACCTTC.

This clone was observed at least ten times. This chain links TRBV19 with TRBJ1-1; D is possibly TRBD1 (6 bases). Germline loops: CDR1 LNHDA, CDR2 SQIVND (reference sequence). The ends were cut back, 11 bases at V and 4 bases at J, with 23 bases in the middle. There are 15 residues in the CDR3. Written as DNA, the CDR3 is TGTGCCGATGCCCGGCCATCGAGGGGGGCCACTGAAGCTTTCTTT. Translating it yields CADARPSRGATEAFF.

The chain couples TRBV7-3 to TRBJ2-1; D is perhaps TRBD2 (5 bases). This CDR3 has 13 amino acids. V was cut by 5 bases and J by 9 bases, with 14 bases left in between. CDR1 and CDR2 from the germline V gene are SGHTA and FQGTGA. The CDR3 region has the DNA TGTGCCAGCAGCCCGGAACCGGGGAGTGAGCAGTTCTTC. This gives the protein CASSPEPGSEQFF. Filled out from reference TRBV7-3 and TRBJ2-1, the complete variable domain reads GAGVSQTPSNKVTEKGKYVELRCDPISGHTALYWYRQSLGQGPEFLIYFQGTGAADDSGLPNDRFFAVRPEGSVSTLKIQRTERGDSAVYLCASSPEPGSEQFFGPGTRLTVL.

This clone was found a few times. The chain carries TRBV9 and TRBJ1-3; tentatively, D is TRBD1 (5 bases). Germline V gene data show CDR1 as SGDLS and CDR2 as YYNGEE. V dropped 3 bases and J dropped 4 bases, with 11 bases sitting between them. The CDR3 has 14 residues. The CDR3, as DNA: TGTGCCAGCAGCGCCGGGACCACGGGAAACACCATATATTTT. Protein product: CASSAGTTGNTIYF.

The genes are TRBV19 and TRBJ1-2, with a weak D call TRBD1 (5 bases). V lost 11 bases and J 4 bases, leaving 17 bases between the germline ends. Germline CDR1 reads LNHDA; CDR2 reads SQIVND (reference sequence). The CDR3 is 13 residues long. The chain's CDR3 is CASRGQGVYGYTF. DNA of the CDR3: TGTGCCTCCCGGGGCCAAGGGGTCTATGGCTACACCTTC.

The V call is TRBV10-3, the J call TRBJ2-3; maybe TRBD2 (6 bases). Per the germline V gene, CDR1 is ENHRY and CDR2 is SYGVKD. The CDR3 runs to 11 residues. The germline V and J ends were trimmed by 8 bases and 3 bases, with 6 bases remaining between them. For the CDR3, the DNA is TGTGCCATCCTAGCGACAGATACGCAGTATTTT. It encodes CAILATDTQYF.

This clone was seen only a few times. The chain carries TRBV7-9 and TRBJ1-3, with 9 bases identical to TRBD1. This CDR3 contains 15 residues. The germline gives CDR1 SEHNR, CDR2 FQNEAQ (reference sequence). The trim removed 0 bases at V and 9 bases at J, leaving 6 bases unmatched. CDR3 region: CASSLAGTGHSTIYF. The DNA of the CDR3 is TGTGCCAGCAGCTTAGCGGGGACAGGGCACTCCACCATATATTTT.

CDR3 bases: TGTGCCAGCAGTTTATTCCAATTCAGAGGGAAGGGTCGAGGCACCGGGGAGCTGTTTTTT. As protein: CASSLFQFRGKGRGTGELFF. The chain couples TRBV28 to TRBJ2-2, with a weak D call TRBD2 (5 bases). V was trimmed by 1 base and J by 4 bases, leaving 25 bases between them. From germline, CDR1 is MDHEN and CDR2 SYDVKM. The CDR3 loop spans 20 amino acids.

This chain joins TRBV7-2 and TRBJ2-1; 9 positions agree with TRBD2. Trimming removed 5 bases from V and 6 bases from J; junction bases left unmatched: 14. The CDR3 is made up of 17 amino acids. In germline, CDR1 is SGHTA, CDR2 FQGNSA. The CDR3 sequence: CASSVLAGEPPTNEQFF. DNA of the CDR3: TGTGCCAGCAGCGTATTAGCGGGGGAGCCCCCTACCAATGAGCAGTTCTTC.

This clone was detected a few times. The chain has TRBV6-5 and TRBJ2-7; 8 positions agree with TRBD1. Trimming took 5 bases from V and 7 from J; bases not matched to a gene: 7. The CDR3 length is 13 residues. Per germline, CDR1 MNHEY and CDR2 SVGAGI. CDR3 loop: CASSEWTGREQYV. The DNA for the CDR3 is TGTGCCAGCAGTGAATGGACAGGGCGGGAGCAGTACGTC.

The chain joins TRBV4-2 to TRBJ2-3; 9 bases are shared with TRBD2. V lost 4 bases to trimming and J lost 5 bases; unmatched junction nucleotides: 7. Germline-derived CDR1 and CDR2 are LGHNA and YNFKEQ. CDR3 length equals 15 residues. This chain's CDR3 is CASSRGAGGLDTQYF. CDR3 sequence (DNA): TGTGCCAGCAGCCGTGGGGCGGGAGGGTTAGATACGCAGTATTTT.

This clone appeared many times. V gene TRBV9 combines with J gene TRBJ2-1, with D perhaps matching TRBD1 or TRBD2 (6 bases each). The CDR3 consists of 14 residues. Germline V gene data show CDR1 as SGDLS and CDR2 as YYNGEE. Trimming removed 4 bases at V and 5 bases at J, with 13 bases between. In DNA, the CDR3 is TGTGCCAGCAGCTTAGGGGGGTCCCACAATGAGCAGTTCTTC. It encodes CASSLGGSHNEQFF.